This T cell receptor (beta chain) was sequenced during a study of blood T cell repertoires in COVID-19. How the authors handled the data: The authors estimated nucleated cell counts from reference gene primer amplification. TCRdb's copy holds only in-frame clones and misses some; the assay was immunoSEQ multiplex PCR. V and J calls and clone size are those listed in that table; D and trimming were worked out from the DNA. The sample carries roughly 380,000 clones, about 90% recorded once. Contact with a PCR-confirmed or clinician-diagnosed COVID-19 case occurred within 2 weeks of entry. Sequencing was done on a sample of PBMCs or T cells enriched from blood (not recorded which). The clonotype was recovered from a woman in her 30s who had been exposed to COVID-19.

The CDR3 nucleotides read TGTGCCAGTAGTATTGGCCTCGTAGCGGAGTACTACAATGAGCAGTTCTTC. Its protein product is CASSIGLVAEYYNEQFF. The chain links TRBV19 to TRBJ2-1; tentatively, D is TRBD2 (6 bases). Trimming pared 3 bases from V and 3 bases from J, leaving 18 bases between. The germline CDR1 and CDR2 sequences are LNHDA and SQIVND (reference sequence). There are 17 residues in the CDR3.